This section outlines one T cell receptor (beta chain) sequence together with its context. This sample is part of a study of blood T cell repertoires in COVID-19. Study-level information: The United States, Italy and Spain provided the acute and convalescent COVID-19 samples. The cDNA or gDNA used as material had been derived from T cells, B-cell-depleted T cells, or PBMCs.

Methods used by the authors: The authors estimated nucleated cell counts from reference gene primer amplification. Sequencing was performed with immunoSEQ multiplex PCR; in TCRdb, only in-frame clones are kept and a portion is missing. From that table come the V and J calls and clone size; the DNA was used to work out D and trimming. The sample holds approximately 28,000 clones, roughly 90% seen once. Deletions cut 5 bases from V and 2 bases from J, with 15 bases between. The CDR3 contains 15 residues. Germline loops: CDR1 MNHEY, CDR2 SVGEGT. The sample consisted of peripheral blood. The TCR originated in a woman aged 60-75 years with active COVID-19. J is TRBJ2-5 and V is TRBV6-2 or TRBV6-3; unclear D gene. The CDR3 DNA follows: TGTGCCAGCAGTGCGAGATACGCATTACAAGAGACCCAGTACTTC. It codes for CASSARYALQETQYF.